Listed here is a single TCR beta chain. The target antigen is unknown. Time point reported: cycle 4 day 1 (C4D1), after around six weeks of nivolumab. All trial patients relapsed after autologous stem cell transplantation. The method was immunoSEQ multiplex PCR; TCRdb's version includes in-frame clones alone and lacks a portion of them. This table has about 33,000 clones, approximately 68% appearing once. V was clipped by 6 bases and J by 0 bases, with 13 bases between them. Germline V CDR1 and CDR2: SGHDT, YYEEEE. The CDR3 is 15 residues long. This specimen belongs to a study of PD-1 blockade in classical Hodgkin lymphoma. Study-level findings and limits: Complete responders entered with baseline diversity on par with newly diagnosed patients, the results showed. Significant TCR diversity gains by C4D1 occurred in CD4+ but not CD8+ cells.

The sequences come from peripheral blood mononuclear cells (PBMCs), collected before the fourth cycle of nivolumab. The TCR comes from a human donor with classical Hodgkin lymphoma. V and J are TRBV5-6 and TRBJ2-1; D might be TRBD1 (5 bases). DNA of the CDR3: TGTGCCAGCACCTCACAGGCTAGCTCCTACAATGAGCAGTTCTTC. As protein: CASTSQASSYNEQFF.